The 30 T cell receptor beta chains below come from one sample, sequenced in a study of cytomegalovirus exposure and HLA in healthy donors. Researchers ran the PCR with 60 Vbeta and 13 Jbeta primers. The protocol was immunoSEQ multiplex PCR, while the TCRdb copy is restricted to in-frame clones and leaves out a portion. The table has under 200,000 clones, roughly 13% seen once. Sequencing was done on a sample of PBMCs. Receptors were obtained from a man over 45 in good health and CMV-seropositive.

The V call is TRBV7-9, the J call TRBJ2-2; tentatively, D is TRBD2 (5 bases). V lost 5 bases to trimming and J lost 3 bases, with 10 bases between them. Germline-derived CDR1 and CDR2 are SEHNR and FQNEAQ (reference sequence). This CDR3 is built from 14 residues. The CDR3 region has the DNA TGTGCCAGCAGCCTAGGGAGTCACACCGGGGAGCTGTTTTTT. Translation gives CASSLGSHTGELFF.

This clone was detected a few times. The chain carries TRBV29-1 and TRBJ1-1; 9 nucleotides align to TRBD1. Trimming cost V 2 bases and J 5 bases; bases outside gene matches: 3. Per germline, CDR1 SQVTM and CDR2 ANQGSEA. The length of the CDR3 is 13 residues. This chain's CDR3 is CSVEPGTGTEAFF. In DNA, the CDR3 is TGCAGCGTTGAACCCGGGACAGGGACTGAAGCTTTCTTT.

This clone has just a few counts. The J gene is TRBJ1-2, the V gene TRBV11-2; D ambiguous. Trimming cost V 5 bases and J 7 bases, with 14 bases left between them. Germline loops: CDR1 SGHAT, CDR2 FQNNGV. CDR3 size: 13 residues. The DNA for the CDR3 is TGTGCCAGCAGCCCCTATGGGTCGGGTGGCTACACCTTC. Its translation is CASSPYGSGGYTF.

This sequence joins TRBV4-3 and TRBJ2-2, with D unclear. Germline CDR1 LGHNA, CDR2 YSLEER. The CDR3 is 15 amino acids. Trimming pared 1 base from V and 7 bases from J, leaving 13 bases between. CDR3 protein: CASSQGSIIHGELFF. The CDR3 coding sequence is TGCGCCAGCAGCCAAGGATCGATTATACACGGGGAGCTGTTTTTT.

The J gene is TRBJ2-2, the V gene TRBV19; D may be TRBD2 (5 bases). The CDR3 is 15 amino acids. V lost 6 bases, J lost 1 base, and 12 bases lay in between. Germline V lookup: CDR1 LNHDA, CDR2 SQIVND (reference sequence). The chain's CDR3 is CASSPSGLNTGELFF. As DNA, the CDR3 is TGTGCCAGTAGCCCCAGCGGACTGAACACCGGGGAGCTGTTTTTT.

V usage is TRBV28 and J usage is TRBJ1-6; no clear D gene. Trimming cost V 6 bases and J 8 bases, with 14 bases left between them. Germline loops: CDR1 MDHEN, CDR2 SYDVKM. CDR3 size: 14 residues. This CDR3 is CASSSPRQDSPLHF. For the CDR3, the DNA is TGTGCCAGCAGCTCCCCGAGGCAAGATTCACCCCTCCACTTT.

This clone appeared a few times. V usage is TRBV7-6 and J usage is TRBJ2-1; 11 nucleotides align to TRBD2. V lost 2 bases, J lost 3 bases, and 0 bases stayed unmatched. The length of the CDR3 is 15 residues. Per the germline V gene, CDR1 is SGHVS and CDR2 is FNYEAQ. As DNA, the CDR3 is TGTGCCAGCAGCTTAACTAGCGGGGGCTACAATGAGCAGTTCTTC. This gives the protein CASSLTSGGYNEQFF.

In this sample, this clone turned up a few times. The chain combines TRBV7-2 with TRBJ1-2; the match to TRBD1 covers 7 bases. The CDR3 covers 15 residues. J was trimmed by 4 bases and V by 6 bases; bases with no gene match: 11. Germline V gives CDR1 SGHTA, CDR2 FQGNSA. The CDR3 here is CASSRVGGGSYGYTF. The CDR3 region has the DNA TGTGCCAGCAGTCGAGTAGGGGGCGGAAGCTATGGCTACACCTTC.

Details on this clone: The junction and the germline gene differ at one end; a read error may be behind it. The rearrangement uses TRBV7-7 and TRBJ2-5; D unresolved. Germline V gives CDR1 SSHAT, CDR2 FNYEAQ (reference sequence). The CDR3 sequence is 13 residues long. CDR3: CASSLNRGETQYF. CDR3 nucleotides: TGTGCTAGCAGCTTAAACCGCGGAGAGACCCAGTACTTC.

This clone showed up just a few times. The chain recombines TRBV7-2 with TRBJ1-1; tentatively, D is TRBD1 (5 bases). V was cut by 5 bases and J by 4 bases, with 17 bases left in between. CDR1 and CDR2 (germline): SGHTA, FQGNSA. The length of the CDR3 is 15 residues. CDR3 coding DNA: TGTGCCAGCAGCCCGCAGGGTCGGGGGGGCACTGAAGCTTTCTTT. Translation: CASSPQGRGGTEAFF.

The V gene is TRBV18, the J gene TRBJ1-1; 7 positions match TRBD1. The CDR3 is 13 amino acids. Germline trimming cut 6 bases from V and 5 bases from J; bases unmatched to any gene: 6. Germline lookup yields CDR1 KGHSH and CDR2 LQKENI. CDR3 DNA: TGTGCCAGCTCGCTTACAGGGGAAACTGAAGCTTTCTTT. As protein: CASSLTGETEAFF. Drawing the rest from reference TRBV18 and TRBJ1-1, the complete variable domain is NAGVMQNPRHLVRRRGQEARLRCSPMKGHSHVYWYRQLPEEGLKFMVYLQKENIIDESGMPKERFSAEFPKEGPSILRIQQVVRGDSAAYFCASSLTGETEAFFGQGTRLTVV.

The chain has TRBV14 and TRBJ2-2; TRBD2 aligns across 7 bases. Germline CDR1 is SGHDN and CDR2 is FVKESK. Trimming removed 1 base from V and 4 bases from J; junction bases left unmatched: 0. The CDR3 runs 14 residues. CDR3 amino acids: CASSQGGGTGELFF. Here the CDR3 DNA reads TGTGCCAGCAGCCAAGGGGGGGGCACCGGGGAGCTGTTTTTT.

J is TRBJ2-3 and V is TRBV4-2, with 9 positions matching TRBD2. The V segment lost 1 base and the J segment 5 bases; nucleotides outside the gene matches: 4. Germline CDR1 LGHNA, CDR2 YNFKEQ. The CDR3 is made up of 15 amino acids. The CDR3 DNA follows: TGTGCCAGCAGCCAAGCAAGCGGGGGGAAAGATACGCAGTATTTT. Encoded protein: CASSQASGGKDTQYF.

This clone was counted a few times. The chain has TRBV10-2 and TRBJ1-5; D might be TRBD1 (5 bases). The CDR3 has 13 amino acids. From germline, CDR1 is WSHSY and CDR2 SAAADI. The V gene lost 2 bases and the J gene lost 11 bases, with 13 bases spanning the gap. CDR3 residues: CASSERAGLSQHF. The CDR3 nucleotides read TGCGCCAGCAGTGAGCGGGCAGGGCTCTCCCAGCATTTT.

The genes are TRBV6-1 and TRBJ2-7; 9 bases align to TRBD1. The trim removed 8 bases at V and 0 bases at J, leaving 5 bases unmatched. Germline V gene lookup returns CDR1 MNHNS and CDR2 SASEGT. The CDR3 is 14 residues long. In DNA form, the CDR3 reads TGTGCCAGCCACCGGGACAGGGTCTCCTACGAGCAGTACTTC. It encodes CASHRDRVSYEQYF.

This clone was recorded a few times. For the CDR3, the DNA is TGTGCCAGCAGCCAACCTCCGACAGGGACTGGAAACACCATATATTTT. Amino acids: CASSQPPTGTGNTIYF. This chain connects TRBV11-3 to TRBJ1-3; 7 nucleotides match TRBD1. The CDR3 runs 16 residues. The V gene end was trimmed by 5 bases and the J gene end by 2 bases; junction bases not matched to a gene: 9. Germline CDR1 and CDR2: SGHNT and YENEEA.

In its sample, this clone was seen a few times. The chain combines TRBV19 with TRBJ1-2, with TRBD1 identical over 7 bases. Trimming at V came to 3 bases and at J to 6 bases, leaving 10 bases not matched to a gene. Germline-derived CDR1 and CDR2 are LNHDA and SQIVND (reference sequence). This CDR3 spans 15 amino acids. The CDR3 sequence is CASSILATGWNGYTF. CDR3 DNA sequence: TGTGCCAGTAGTATCCTCGCGACAGGGTGGAATGGCTACACCTTC.

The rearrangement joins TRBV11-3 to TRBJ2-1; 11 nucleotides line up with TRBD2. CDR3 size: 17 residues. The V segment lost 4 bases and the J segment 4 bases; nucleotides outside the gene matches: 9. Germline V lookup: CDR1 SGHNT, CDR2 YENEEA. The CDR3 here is CASSSFRTSGLYNEQFF. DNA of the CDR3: TGTGCCAGCAGCTCATTTAGGACTAGCGGGCTTTACAATGAGCAGTTCTTC.

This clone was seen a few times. The CDR3: CASSFWGVGSYEQYV. In DNA form, the CDR3 reads TGTGCCAGCAGCTTTTGGGGGGTAGGCTCCTACGAGCAGTACGTC. V is TRBV5-6 and J is TRBJ2-7, with D maybe TRBD2 (6 bases). Trimming cost V 2 bases and J 0 bases, with 12 bases left between them. This CDR3 has 15 residues. Germline V gene sequence: CDR1 SGHDT, CDR2 YYEEEE.

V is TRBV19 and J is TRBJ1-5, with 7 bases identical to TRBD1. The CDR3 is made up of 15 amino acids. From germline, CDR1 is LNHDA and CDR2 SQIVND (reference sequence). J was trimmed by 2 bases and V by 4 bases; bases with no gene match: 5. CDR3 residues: CASSRDRVGNQPQHF. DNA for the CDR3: TGTGCCAGTAGTAGAGACAGGGTGGGCAATCAGCCCCAGCATTTT. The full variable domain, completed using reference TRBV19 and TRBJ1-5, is DGGITQSPKYLFRKEGQNVTLSCEQNLNHDAMYWYRQDPGQGLRLIYYSQIVNDFQKGDIAEGYSVSREKKESFPLTVTSAQKNPTAFYLCASSRDRVGNQPQHFGDGTRLSIL.

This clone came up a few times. This chain's CDR3 is CASSLKEYSNQPQHF. CDR3 bases: TGTGCCAGCAGCTTAAAGGAGTATAGCAATCAGCCCCAGCATTTT. The chain joins TRBV5-6 to TRBJ1-5, with D uncertain. The CDR3 has 15 amino acids. The ends were cut back, 2 bases at V and 0 bases at J, with 9 bases in the middle. In germline, CDR1 is SGHDT, CDR2 YYEEEE.

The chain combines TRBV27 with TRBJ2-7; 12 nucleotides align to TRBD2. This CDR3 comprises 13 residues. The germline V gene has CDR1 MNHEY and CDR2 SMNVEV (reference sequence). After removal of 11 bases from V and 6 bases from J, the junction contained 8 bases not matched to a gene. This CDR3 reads CAAGGLAGFEQYF. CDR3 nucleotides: TGTGCCGCAGGGGGACTAGCGGGTTTCGAGCAGTACTTC.

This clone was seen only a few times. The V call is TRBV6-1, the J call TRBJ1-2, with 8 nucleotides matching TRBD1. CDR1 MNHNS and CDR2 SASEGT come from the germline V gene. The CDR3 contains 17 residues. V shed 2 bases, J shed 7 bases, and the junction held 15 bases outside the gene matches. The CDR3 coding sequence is TGTGCCAGCAGTGAAACCGGGACAGGCTTTAGCCGCCGTGGCTACACCTTC. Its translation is CASSETGTGFSRRGYTF.

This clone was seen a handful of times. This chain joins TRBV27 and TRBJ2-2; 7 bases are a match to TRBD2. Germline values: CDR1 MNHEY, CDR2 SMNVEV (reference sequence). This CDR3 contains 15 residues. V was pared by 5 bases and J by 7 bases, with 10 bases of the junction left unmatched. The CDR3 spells CASSPVGGVGGELFF. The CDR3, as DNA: TGTGCCAGCAGTCCGGTGGGAGGGGTCGGCGGGGAGCTGTTTTTT.

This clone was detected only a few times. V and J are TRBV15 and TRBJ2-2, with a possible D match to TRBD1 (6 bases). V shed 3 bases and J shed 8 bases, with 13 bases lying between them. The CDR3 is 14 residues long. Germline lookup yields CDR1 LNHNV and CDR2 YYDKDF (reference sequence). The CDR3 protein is CATSRMTDSGELFF. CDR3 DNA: TGTGCCACCAGCAGGATGACGGACAGTGGGGAGCTGTTTTTT.

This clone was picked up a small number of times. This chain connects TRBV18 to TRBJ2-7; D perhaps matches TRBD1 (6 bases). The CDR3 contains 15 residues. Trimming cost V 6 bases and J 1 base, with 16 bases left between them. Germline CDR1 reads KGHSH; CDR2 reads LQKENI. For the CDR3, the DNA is TGTGCCAGCTCCCCTACAGGGATGGGTTCCTACGAGCAGTACTTC. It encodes CASSPTGMGSYEQYF.

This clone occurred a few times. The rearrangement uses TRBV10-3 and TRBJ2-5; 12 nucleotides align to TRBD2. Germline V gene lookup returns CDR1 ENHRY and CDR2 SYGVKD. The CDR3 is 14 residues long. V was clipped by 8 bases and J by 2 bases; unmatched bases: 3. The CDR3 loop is CAIASGGGQETQYF. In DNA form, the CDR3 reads TGTGCCATCGCTAGCGGGGGGGGTCAAGAGACCCAGTACTTC.

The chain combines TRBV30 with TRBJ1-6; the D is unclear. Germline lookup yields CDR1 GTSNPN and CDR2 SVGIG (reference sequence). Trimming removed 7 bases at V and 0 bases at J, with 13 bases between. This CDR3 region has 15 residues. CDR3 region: CALVGTSSYNSPLHF. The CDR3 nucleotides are TGTGCCTTGGTGGGCACCAGCTCCTATAATTCACCCCTCCACTTT.

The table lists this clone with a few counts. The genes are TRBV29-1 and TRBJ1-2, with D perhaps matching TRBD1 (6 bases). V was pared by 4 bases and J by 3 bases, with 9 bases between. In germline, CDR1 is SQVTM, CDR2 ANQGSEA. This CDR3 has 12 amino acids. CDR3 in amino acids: CSVAWTDYGYTF. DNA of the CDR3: TGCAGCGTTGCCTGGACAGACTATGGCTACACCTTC.

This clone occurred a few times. The CDR3 protein is CASSPRADTQYF. The CDR3 nucleotides are TGTGCCAGCTCACCACGAGCAGATACGCAGTATTTT. The gene calls are TRBV18 and TRBJ2-3, with D unresolved. The CDR3 is made up of 12 amino acids. V gave up 1 base and J gave up 4 bases, with 3 bases separating them. Germline CDR1 KGHSH, CDR2 LQKENI. The complete variable domain, with remaining parts taken from reference TRBV18 and TRBJ2-3, reads NAGVMQNPRHLVRRRGQEARLRCSPMKGHSHVYWYRQLPEEGLKFMVYLQKENIIDESGMPKERFSAEFPKEGPSILRIQQVVRGDSAAYFCASSPRADTQYFGPGTRLTVL.